Listed below are T cell receptor beta chains from one sample, sequenced in a study of blood T cell repertoires in COVID-19. Profiled with immunoSEQ multiplex PCR; TCRdb holds only in-frame clones, not every one. This table holds some 200,000 clones, around 80% found once. Sample: peripheral blood. These TCRs come from a man aged 25 to 45 with active or convalescent COVID-19. The CDR3 runs from the conserved cysteine through the conserved F or W. D genes are given only for firm matches. Size tells how often a clone was seen (once, few, many) or the class of an expanded clone, and some rows leave it out.

J,D,size,V,DNA,CDR3
TRBJ1-2,.,.,TRBV27,TGTGCCAGCAGTTTATCAGGTGCGGGGATCTATGGCTACACCTTC,CASSLSGAGIYGYTF
TRBJ2-1,.,.,TRBV2,TGTGCCAGCACCGGGGACTCCAGCTCCTACAATGAGCAGTTCTTC,CASTGDSSSYNEQFF
TRBJ1-1,.,.,TRBV20-1,TGCAGTGCTAGTCCCTCTACTGAAGCTTTCTTT,CSASPSTEAFF
TRBJ2-1,.,.,TRBV18,TGTGCCAGCTCACCTCTACTAGACGCTGAGCAGTTCTTC,CASSPLLDAEQFF
TRBJ1-1,.,.,TRBV28,TGTGCCAGCAGTTCCCACAGGGCGGAGACTGAAGCTTTCTTT,CASSSHRAETEAFF
TRBJ2-1,TRBD1,.,TRBV7-7,TGTGCTAGCAGCTTACAGGGGCAATACAATGAGCAGTTCTTC,CASSLQGQYNEQFF
TRBJ1-1,.,many,TRBV3-1/TRBV3-2,TGTGCCAGCAGCCAAGAGGCGGCGGGGCGTAACACTGAAGCTTTCTTT,CASSQEAAGRNTEAFF
TRBJ2-4,TRBD2,.,TRBV5-4,TGTGCCAGCAGCATAGCGACTAGCGGGAGAAGAAACATTCAGTACTTC,CASSIATSGRRNIQYF
TRBJ1-6,TRBD1,.,TRBV4-1,TGCGCCAGCAGCCAAGATCTCTCCGGGACAGGGTATAATTCACCCCTCCACTTT,CASSQDLSGTGYNSPLHF
TRBJ2-7,.,.,TRBV29-1,TGCAGCGGGGCTGAGACAGCCTACGAGCAGTACTTC,CSGAETAYEQYF
TRBJ1-1,TRBD1,.,TRBV10-1,TGCGCCAGCACCGAAAGACAGGGTGAGACTGAAGCTTTCTTT,CASTERQGETEAFF
TRBJ1-5,.,.,TRBV5-8,TGTGCCAGCAGCTGGACAGTTTCCGTGGCCCTATATAGCAATCAGCCCCAGCATTTT,CASSWTVSVALYSNQPQHF
TRBJ1-4,TRBD1,.,TRBV19,TGTGCCAGTAGTGCAGACAGGGCCGGGAGAGCTGAATGGGAAAAACTGTTTTTT,CASSADRAGRAEWEKLFF
TRBJ2-5,TRBD1,.,TRBV10-3,TGTGCCAGGAAGGCAGGGGGAGAGACCCAGTACTTC,CARKAGGETQYF
TRBJ1-5,TRBD1,.,TRBV24-1,TGTGCCACCAGCTACGGGACAGGGAATCAGCCCCAGCATTTT,CATSYGTGNQPQHF
TRBJ2-7,TRBD1,.,TRBV29-1,TGCAGCGTTGACGACGACAGGGGGCCCTACGAGCAGTACTTC,CSVDDDRGPYEQYF
TRBJ2-3,TRBD2,.,TRBV4-1,TGCGCCAGCAGCCAACCGACTAGCGGGAGCAGAGATACGCAGTATTTT,CASSQPTSGSRDTQYF
TRBJ2-7,.,.,TRBV3-1/TRBV3-2,TGTGCCAGCAGCCAACAACCTTCCGGGGGCTACGAGCAGTACTTC,CASSQQPSGGYEQYF
TRBJ2-3,TRBD2,.,TRBV4-1,TGCGCCAGCAGCCAGCCCCGGGAGGCCACAGATACGCAGTATTTT,CASSQPREATDTQYF
TRBJ1-3,TRBD1,few,TRBV3-1/TRBV3-2,TGTGCCAGCAGCCAAGACGCAGGGGGCTCTGGAAACACCATATATTTT,CASSQDAGGSGNTIYF
TRBJ1-5,.,.,TRBV6-1,TGTGCCAGCAGTGAATGGCAGGGCGGAAGTCAGCCCCAGCATTTT,CASSEWQGGSQPQHF
TRBJ2-7,.,.,TRBV7-9,TGTGCCAGCAGCTTAAGTTTCGGGAGTGCGCTCGAGCAGTACTTC,CASSLSFGSALEQYF
TRBJ1-4,TRBD1,.,TRBV19,TGTGCCAGTAGGACAGATGGGACAGGGTCGGAAAAACTGTTTTTT,CASRTDGTGSEKLFF
TRBJ1-5,.,once,TRBV18,TGTGCCAGCTCACCAGCGGCGGGGGGCTATAGCAATCAGCCCCAGCATTTT,CASSPAAGGYSNQPQHF
TRBJ1-2,.,.,TRBV7-9,TGTGCCAGCAGCTCCTCCGGTACGGGGGGCGCGAACTATGGCTACACCTTC,CASSSSGTGGANYGYTF
TRBJ2-3,.,.,TRBV27,TGTGCCAGCAGTCGACGAATCAAAGAGGGCCCAGATACGCAGTATTTT,CASSRRIKEGPDTQYF
TRBJ2-7,TRBD1,few,TRBV5-1,TGCGCCAGCAGAACAGGGGAGAGCTCCTACGAGCAGTACTTC,CASRTGESSYEQYF
TRBJ1-2,TRBD1,.,TRBV6-5,TGTGCCAGCAGTCCTGACAGGGGAGGTTATGGCTACACCTTC,CASSPDRGGYGYTF
TRBJ2-5,TRBD2,.,TRBV11-2,TGTGCCAGCAGCTTAGATCGTCGGCGGGGGGTCGGAGAGACCCAGTACTTC,CASSLDRRRGVGETQYF
TRBJ2-1,TRBD2,.,TRBV4-1,TGCGCCAGCAGCCAAGCACCGGGACTAGCGGGGTCCTACAATGAGCAGTTCTTC,CASSQAPGLAGSYNEQFF
TRBJ1-3,.,.,TRBV14,TGTGCCAGCAGCCAGGGGGGGAGCGTCGGTGGAAACACCATATATTTT,CASSQGGSVGGNTIYF
TRBJ2-7,TRBD2,.,TRBV7-2,TGTGCCAGCAGCGTGAGAGAGGCTAGCGGGTCCTATTTCTACGAGCAGTACTTC,CASSVREASGSYFYEQYF
TRBJ1-2,.,.,TRBV11-2,TGTGCCAGCAGCTCTAAACAGGGAATTGGCGGCTACACCTTC,CASSSKQGIGGYTF
TRBJ1-1,.,.,TRBV5-4,TGTGCCAGCAGGGGGGGAGAGACTGAAGCTTTCTTT,CASRGGETEAFF
TRBJ2-5,TRBD2,.,TRBV6-1,TGTGCCAGCAGTGAAAAAGCGGGGGGGCCAGAGACCCAGTACTTC,CASSEKAGGPETQYF
TRBJ2-2,.,.,TRBV21-1,TGTGCCAGCAGCACGGACAGGGGGCACACCGGGGAGCTGTTTTTT,CASSTDRGHTGELFF
TRBJ1-1,.,.,TRBV30,TGTGCCTGGAGTGGGAGACAGGTTGAAGCTTTCTTT,CAWSGRQVEAFF
TRBJ2-6,.,.,TRBV19,TGTGCCAGTAGTACTTCCCCTGGGGCCAACGTCCTGACTTTC,CASSTSPGANVLTF
TRBJ1-1,.,few,TRBV10-3,TGTGCCATCAGTGAGCGGGGGGAGACTGAAGCTTTCTTT,CAISERGETEAFF
TRBJ2-1,TRBD2,.,TRBV6-2/TRBV6-3,TGTGCCAGCAGTCTCCTAGCGGGAGTACGCAATGAGCAGTTCTTC,CASSLLAGVRNEQFF